Sequencing of this T cell receptor beta chain was carried out in a study of glioma-infiltrating T cells (TCRdb year 2016). Study-level background: Low-grade gliomas were represented by WHO grade II oligodendrogliomas or astrocytomas, and glioblastomas were represented by WHO grade IV tumors that were sampled at initial rather than recurrent diagnosis. Dexamethasone was administered to glioma patients for six or fewer days before surgery. Glioma tissue, non-neoplastic brain tissue and matched peripheral blood mononuclear cells were used as sources from which TCR alpha- and beta-chain repertoires were sequenced. To gauge divergence between tissue and blood T-cell populations, every tissue-infiltrating repertoire was compared against the peripheral blood repertoire from the same patient. Blood libraries targeted roughly 4- to 11-fold sequencing coverage of 750,000 to 1,000,000 peripheral T cells. Three low-grade glioma patients, roughly eight primary glioblastoma patients, and three non-glioma patients who contributed non-neoplastic brain tissue made up the paired cohort.

Immediately after resection, surgical brain or tumor specimens were cryofrozen in liquid nitrogen, and peripheral blood cells were collected at the same time. CDR1 and CDR2, looked up from the germline V gene (reference sequence), are DFQATT and SNEGSKA. Trimmed from V: 3 bases; trimmed from J: 4 bases; junction bases lacking a gene match: 2. From cysteine to phenylalanine, the CDR3 is 14 amino acids long. Of the read, only the CDR3 DNA is kept; its 42 bases are in frame from base 1. The iRepertoire nested amplicon-rescue multiplex PCR (arm-PCR) platform was used to amplify TCR alpha and beta CDR3 regions from RNA. For one-step reverse transcription and amplification, 100-400 ng of tissue mRNA or PBMC total RNA was used as input. After bead purification, a secondary multiplex PCR added Illumina adapters, and libraries were gel-purified between 200 and 400 bp. Internal 6-nucleotide barcodes were carried by the libraries and were used for demultiplexing. Libraries were sequenced on an Illumina MiSeq with 2x220 or 2x250 nucleotide paired-end reads. From the authors' description of their analysis: Paired reads were merged using FLASH 1.2.11 and aligned with BWA-MEM to the GRCh37 human genome, and TRA and TRB reads were then extracted. For V and J assignment, an IMGT-derived reference of cassette sequences and CDR3 motifs that included pseudogenes was used. Reads were translated in three frames, and productive CDR3s were defined as those with a C...FGXG motif and no stop codons. Clonotypes were defined as unique combinations of V-J cassette pair and CDR3 amino acid sequence. Reads were filtered by Hamming distance, with the threshold set by the sequence error rate of each sample in mapped regions. The public reads were run again by TCRdb, first through fastp at Q25 and then through MiXCR, and only productive beta chains were kept. Rows matching on CDR3 protein sequence are summarized as one entry with the most common DNA and genes. TCRdb, not the original authors, processed these V and J calls. This sample gives fewer than 500,000 distinct CDR3 sequences in total; about two fifths of them show up just once. The top ten clones comprise approximately 12% of the sample.

On this clonotype: No antigen is known for it. Within one base of it there is no much larger clone, and no base qualities were kept.

What the authors observed across the whole study: Group comparisons were based on small numbers of patients: three non-neoplastic, three low-grade glioma and several glioblastoma patients. Very few CDR3 sequences were found to be shared between tissue and blood, and this scarcity was attributed to high CDR3 diversity and limited sampling. VJ-independent divergence between tissue and blood was lower than expected in non-neoplastic patients but higher than expected in all gliomas, particularly low-grade gliomas. A signature set of shared blood CDR3 motifs marked patients with low tissue-blood divergence and was depleted in highly divergent patients.

The source is a human donor with low-grade glioma or glioblastoma, undergoing nonglioma brain surgery, or in good health (not recorded which). The V and J genes are TRBV20-1 and TRBJ2-3; TRBD2 matches 12 bases in the middle. The sequencing sample was made of glioma tissue, nonneoplastic brain tissue, or PBMCs (not recorded which). For the CDR3, the sequence is CSARTSGRADTQYF. The DNA sequence is as follows: TGCAGTGCTAGGACTAGCGGGAGAGCAGATACGCAGTATTTT.